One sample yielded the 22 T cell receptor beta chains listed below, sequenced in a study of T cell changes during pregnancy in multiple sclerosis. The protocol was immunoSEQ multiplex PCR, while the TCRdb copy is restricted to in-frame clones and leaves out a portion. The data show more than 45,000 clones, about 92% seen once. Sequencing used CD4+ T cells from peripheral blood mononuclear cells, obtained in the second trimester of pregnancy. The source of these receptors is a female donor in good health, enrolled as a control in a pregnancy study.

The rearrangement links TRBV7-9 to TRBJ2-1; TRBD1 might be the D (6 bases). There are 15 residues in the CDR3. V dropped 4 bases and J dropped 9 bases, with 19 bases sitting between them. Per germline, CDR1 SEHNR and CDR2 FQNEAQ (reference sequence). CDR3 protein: CASSSWTATNFEQFF. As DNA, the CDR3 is TGTGCCAGCAGCTCATGGACAGCAACAAATTTTGAGCAGTTCTTC.

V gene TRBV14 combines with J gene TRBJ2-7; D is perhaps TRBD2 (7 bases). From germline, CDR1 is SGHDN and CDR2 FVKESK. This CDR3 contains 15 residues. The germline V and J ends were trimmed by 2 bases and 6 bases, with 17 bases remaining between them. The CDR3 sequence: CASSQPGGPTLEQYF. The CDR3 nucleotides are TGTGCCAGCAGCCAACCCGGGGGGCCCACGCTCGAGCAGTACTTC.

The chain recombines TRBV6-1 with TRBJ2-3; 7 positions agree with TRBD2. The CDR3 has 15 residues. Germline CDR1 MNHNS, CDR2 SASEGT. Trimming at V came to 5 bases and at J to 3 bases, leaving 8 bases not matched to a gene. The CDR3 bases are TGTGCCAGCAGTCAGTGGACGGGGGGAACAGATACGCAGTATTTT. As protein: CASSQWTGGTDTQYF.

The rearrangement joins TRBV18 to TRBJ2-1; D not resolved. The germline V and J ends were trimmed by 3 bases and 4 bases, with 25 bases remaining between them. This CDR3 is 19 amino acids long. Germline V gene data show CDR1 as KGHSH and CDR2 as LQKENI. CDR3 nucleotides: TGTGCCAGCTCACCCCCGTGGCCGCAGGCAGTTCCTACGTACAATGAGCAGTTCTTC. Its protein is CASSPPWPQAVPTYNEQFF.

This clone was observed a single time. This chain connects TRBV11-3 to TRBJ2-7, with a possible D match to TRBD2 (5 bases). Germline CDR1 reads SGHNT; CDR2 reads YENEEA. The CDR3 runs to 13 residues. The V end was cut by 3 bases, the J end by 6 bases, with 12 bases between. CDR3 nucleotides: TGTGCCAGCAGCTTGGGAGCGTCGACCGAGCAGTACTTC. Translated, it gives CASSLGASTEQYF. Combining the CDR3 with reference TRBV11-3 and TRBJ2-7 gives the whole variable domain EAGVVQSPRYKIIEKKQPVAFWCNPISGHNTLYWYLQNLGQGPELLIRYENEEAVDDSQLPKDRFSAERLKGVDSTLKIQPAELGDSAVYLCASSLGASTEQYFGPGTRLTVT.

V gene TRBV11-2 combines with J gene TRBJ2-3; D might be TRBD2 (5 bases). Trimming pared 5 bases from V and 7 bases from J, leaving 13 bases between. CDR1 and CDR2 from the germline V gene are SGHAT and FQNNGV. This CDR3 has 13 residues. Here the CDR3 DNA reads TGTGCCAGCAGCCCAAGCGGAGCCTATACGCAGTATTTT. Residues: CASSPSGAYTQYF.

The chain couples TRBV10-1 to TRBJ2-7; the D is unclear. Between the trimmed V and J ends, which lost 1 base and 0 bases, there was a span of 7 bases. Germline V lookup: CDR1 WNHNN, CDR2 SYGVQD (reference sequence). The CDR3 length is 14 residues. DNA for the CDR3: TGCGCCAGCAGTGAGTTGACATACTCCTACGAGCAGTACTTC. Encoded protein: CASSELTYSYEQYF.

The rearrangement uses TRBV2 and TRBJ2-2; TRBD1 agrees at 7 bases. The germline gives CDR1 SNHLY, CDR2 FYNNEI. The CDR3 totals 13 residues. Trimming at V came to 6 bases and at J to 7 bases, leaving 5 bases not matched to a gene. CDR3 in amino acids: CASRTGRDGELFF. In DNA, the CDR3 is TGTGCCAGCAGGACAGGGCGAGACGGGGAGCTGTTTTTT. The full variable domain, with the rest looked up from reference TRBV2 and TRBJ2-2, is EPEVTQTPSHQVTQMGQEVILRCVPISNHLYFYWYRQILGQKVEFLVSFYNNEISEKSEIFDDQFSVERPDGSNFTLKIRSTKLEDSAMYFCASRTGRDGELFFGEGSRLTVL.

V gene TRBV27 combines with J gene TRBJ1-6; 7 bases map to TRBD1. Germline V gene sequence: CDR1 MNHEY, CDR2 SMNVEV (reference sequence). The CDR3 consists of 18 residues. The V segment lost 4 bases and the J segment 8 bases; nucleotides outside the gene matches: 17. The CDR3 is CASSSLIPTGIQDSPLHF. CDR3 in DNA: TGTGCCAGCAGTTCCCTCATCCCGACAGGGATTCAAGATTCACCCCTCCACTTT.

CDR3 loop: CASSRAGGNNGYNEQFF. The CDR3 DNA reads as TGTGCCAGCAGCCGGGCGGGAGGTAATAACGGGTACAATGAGCAGTTCTTC. The chain links TRBV5-6 to TRBJ2-1, with TRBD2 matching over 8 bases. The CDR3 length is 17 residues. Germline V gene lookup returns CDR1 SGHDT and CDR2 YYEEEE. Unmatched junction bases numbered 13, after V lost 4 bases and J lost 4 bases.

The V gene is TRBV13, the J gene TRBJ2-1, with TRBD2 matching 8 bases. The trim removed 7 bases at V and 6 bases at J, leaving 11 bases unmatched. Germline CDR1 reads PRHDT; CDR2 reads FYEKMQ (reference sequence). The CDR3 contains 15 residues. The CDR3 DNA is TGTGCCAGCACCAAAGAAGCGGGAGAGGGCAATGAGCAGTTCTTC. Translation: CASTKEAGEGNEQFF.

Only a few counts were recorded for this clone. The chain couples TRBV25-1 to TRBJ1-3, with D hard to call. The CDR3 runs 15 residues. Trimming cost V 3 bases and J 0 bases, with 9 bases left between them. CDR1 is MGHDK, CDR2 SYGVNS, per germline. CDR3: CASSDRSLSGNTIYF. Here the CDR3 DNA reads TGTGCCAGCAGTGACCGTTCCCTCTCTGGAAACACCATATATTTT.

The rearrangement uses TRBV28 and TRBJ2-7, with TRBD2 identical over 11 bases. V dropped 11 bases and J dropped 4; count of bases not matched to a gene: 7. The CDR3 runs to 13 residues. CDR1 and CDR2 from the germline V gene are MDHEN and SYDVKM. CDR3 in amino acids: CAGSSGRSYEQYF. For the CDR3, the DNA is TGTGCCGGTTCTAGCGGGAGGAGTTACGAGCAGTACTTC.

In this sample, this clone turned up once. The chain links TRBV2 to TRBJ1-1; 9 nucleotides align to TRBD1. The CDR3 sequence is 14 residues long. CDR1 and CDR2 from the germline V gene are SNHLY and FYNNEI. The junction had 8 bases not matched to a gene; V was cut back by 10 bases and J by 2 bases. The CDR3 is CATQWDRANTEAFF. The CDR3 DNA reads TGTGCCACGCAGTGGGACAGGGCTAACACTGAAGCTTTCTTT.

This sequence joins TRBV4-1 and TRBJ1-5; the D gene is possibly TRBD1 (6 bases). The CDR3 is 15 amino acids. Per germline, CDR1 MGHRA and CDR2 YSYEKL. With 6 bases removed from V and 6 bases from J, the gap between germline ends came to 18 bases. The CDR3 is CASRSLAGAVQPQHF. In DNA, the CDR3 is TGCGCCAGCAGATCCCTCGCGGGGGCGGTTCAGCCCCAGCATTTT.

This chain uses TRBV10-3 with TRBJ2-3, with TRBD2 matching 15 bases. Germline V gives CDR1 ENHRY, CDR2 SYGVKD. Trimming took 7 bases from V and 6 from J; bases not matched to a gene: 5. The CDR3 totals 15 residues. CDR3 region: CAITAGTSGRDTQYF. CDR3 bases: TGTGCCATCACTGCCGGGACTAGCGGGAGGGATACGCAGTATTTT.

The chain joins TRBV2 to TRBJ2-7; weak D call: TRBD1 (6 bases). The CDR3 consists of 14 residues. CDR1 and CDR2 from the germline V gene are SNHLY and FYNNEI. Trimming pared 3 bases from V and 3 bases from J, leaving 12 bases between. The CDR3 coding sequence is TGTGCCAGCAGTGAGGACAGCCGGTACTACGAGCAGTACTTC. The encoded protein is CASSEDSRYYEQYF.

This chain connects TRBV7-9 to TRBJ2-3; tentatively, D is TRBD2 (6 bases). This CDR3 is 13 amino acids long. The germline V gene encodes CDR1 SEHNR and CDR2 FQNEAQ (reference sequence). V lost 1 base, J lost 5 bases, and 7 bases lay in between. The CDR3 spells CASSLGAGDTQYF. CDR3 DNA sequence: TGTGCCAGCAGCTTAGGAGCGGGAGATACGCAGTATTTT.

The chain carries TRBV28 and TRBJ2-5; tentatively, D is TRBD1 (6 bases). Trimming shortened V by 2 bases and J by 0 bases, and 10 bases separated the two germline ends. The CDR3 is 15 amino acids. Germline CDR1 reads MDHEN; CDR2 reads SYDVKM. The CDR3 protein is CASSLGQTDQETQYF. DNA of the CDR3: TGTGCCAGCAGTTTAGGACAGACGGACCAAGAGACCCAGTACTTC.

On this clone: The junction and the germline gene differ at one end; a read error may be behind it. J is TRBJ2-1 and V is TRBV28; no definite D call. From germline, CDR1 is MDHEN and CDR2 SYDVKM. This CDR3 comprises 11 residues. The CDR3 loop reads CAVFSYNEQFF. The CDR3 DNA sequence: TGCGCCGTATTTTCCTACAATGAGCAGTTCTTC.

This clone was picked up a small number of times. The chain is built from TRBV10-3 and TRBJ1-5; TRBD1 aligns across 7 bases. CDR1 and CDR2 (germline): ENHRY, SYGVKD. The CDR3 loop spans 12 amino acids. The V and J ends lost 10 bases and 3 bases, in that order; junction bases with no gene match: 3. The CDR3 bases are TGTGCCACACAGGGGAACAATCAGCCCCAGCATTTT. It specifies CATQGNNQPQHF.

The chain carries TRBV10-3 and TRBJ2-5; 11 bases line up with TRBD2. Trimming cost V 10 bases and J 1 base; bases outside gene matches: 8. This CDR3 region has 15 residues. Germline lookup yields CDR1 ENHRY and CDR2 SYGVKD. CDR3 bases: TGTGCCACAGTCCCGGGACTAGCGGTCCAAGAGACCCAGTACTTC. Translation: CATVPGLAVQETQYF.